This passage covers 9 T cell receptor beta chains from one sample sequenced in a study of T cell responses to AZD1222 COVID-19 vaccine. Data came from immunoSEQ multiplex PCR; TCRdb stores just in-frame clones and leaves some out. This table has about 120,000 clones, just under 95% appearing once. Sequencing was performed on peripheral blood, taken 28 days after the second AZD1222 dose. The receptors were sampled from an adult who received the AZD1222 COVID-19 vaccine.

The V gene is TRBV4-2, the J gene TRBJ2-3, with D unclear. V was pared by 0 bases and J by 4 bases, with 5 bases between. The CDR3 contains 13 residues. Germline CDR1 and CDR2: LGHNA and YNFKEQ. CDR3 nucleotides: TGTGCCAGCAGCCAAGACAACCCAGATACGCAGTATTTT. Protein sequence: CASSQDNPDTQYF.

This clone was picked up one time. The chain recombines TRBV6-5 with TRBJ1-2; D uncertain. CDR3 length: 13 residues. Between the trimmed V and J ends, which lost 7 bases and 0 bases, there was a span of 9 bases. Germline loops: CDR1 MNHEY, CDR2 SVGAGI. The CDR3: CASNPGANYGYTF. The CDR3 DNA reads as TGTGCCAGCAATCCGGGTGCTAACTATGGCTACACCTTC.

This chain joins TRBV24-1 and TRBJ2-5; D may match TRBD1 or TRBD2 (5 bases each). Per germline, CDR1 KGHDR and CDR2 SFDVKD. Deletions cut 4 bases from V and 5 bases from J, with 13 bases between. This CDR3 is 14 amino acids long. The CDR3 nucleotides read TGTGCCACCAGTGAGGCCGGGGCCGCCGAGACCCAGTACTTC. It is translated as CATSEAGAAETQYF.

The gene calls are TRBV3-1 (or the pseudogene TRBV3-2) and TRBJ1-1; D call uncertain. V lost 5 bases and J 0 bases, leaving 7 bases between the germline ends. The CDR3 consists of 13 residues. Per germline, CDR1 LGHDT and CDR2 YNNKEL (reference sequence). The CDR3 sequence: CASSTGLNTEAFF. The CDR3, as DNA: TGTGCCAGCAGCACGGGCCTGAACACTGAAGCTTTCTTT.

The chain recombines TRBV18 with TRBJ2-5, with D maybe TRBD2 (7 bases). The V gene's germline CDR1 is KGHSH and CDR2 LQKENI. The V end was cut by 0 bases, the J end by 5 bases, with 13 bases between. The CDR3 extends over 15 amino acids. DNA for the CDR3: TGTGCCAGCTCACCACCGAGTCGGGGGGCGGAGACCCAGTACTTC. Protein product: CASSPPSRGAETQYF.

The CDR3 loop is CASSPPTGPTYTGELFF. DNA of the CDR3: TGTGCCAGCAGCCCCCCGACAGGCCCAACTTACACCGGGGAGCTGTTTTTT. The V call is TRBV21-1, the J call TRBJ2-2; TRBD1 was called by the table and not checked on the DNA. TRBV21-1 is described as a pseudogene. The CDR3 consists of 17 residues.

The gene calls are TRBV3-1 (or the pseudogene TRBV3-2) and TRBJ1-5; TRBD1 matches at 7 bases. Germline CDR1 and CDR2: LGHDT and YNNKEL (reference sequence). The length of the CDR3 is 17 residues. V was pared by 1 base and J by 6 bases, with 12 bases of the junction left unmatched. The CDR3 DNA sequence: TGTGCCAGCAGCCAAGCAGACAGGGCGGCGGGAACTCAGCCCCAGCATTTT. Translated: CASSQADRAAGTQPQHF.

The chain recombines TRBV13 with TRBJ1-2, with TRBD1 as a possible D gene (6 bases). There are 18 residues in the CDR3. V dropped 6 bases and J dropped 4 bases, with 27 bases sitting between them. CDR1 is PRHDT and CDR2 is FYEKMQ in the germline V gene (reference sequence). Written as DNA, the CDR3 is TGTGCCAGCAGACCCGGTACAGGGACCTCCCTCAAATCCTATGGCTACACCTTC. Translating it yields CASRPGTGTSLKSYGYTF.

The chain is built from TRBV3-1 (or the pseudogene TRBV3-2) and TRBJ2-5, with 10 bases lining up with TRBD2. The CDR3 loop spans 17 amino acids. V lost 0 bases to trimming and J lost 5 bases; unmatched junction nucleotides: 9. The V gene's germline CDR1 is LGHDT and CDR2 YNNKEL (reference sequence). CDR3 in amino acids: CASSQDTSGGGSETQYF. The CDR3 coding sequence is TGTGCCAGCAGCCAAGATACCAGCGGGGGGGGTTCCGAGACCCAGTACTTC.